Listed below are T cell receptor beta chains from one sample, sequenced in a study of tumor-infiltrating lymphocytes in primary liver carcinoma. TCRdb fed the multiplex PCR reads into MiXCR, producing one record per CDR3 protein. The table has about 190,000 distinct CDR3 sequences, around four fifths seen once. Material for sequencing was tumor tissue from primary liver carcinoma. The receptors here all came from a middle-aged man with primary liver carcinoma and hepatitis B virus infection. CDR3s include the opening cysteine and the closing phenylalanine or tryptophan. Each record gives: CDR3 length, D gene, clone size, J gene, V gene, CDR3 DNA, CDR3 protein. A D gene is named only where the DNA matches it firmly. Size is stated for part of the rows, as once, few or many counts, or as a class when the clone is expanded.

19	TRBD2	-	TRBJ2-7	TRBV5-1	TGCGCCAGCAGCTTAAATCAACGGCGGCTAGCGGGCCTCTCCTACGAGCAGTACTTC	CASSLNQRRLAGLSYEQYF
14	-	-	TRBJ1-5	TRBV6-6	TGTGCCAACATTTACGAACAATTCAATCAGCCCCAGCATTTT	CANIYEQFNQPQHF
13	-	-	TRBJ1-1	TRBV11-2	TGTACCACTAGCTTAGGACTGAACACTGAAGCTTTCTTT	CTTSLGLNTEAFF
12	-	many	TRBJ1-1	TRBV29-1	TGCAGCGTTGACAGGATGAACACTGAAGCTTTCTTT	CSVDRMNTEAFF
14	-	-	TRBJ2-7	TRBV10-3	TGTGCCGTCAGACAGGGACTCACTGAGGTTGAGCAGTACTTC	CAVRQGLTEVEQYF
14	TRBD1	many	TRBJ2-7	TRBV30	TGTGCCTGGAGTGTACTGCAGGGGGCCTACGAGCAGTACTTC	CAWSVLQGAYEQYF
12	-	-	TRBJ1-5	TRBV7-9	TGTGCCAGCAACTTAGCGTATGCGCTCCAGCATTTT	CASNLAYALQHF
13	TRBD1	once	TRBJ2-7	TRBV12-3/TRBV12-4	TGTGCCAGCGGACAGGGACCCTCCTACGAGCAGTACTTC	CASGQGPSYEQYF
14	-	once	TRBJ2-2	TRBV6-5	TGTGCCAGCAGTTACTCGAGGAAAAGGGAGAAGCTGTATTTT	CASSYSRKREKLYF
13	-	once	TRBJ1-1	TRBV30	TGTGCCTCGAGTGTGGGTTGGGACACTGAAGCTTTCTTT	CASSVGWDTEAFF
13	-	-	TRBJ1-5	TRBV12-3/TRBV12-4	TGTGCCACCGCACGGGGGGGGATTCAGCTCCAGCATTTT	CATARGGIQLQHF
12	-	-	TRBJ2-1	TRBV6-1	TGTGCCAGGAGTGAATTGGGCGATGAGCAGTTCTTC	CARSELGDEQFF
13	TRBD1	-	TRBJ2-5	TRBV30	TGTGCCTTAAACACAGAGGGGGCAGAAACCCAGTACTTC	CALNTEGAETQYF
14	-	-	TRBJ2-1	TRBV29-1	TGCTGCGTTGATCCAGGGAGGTTTTTGAGGGAGCAGTTGTTC	CCVDPGRFLREQLF
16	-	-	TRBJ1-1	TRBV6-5	TGTGTCAGCAGTTACGATGCAGGGTCCTTGAAGACTGAAGCTTTCTTT	CVSSYDAGSLKTEAFF
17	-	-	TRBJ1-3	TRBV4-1	TGTGCCAGCAGCCAACTAAGGACAGCAGGTTCTGGAAACACCTTATATTTT	CASSQLRTAGSGNTLYF
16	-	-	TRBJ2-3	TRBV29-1	-	CSVTGVYGCSTDTQYF
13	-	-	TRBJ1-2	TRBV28	TGTGCCAGCAGTTTAACGGTCAGCTATGGCCACACCTTC	CASSLTVSYGHTF
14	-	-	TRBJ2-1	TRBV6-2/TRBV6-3	TGTGCCAGCAATTACCGGGACTCCTACAATGAGCAGTCCTTC	CASNYRDSYNEQSF
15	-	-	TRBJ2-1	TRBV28	TGTGCCAGCAGCCTCGGGAGCGGATTGTACAAAGAGCAGTTCTTC	CASSLGSGLYKEQFF
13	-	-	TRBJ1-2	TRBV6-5	TGTGCCTGCACTTCGCGGGGTACTTATGGCTACACCTTC	CACTSRGTYGYTF
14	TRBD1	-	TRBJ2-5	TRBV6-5	TGTACCAGCAGCTACGCAGGGGGCACGGAGACCCAGTACTTC	CTSSYAGGTETQYF
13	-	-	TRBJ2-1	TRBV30	TGTGCCTGGAGTATCCGGTCAGGGGCTGAGCAGTTCTTC	CAWSIRSGAEQFF
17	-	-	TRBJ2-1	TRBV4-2	TGTGCCAGCAGCCAAGTTTCAACGGGATATATGGGGAATGAGCAGTTCTTC	CASSQVSTGYMGNEQFF
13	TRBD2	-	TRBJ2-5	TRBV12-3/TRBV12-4	TGTGCCAGTTCGCCAGCGGGAGTGGGGACCCAGTACTTT	CASSPAGVGTQYF
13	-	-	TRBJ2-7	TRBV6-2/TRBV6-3	TGTGCCAGCAGGGAGGACTCCCACAAGGAGCTGTACTTT	CASREDSHKELYF
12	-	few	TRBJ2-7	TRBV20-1	TGCAGTGCTAGGATTGCGCAGGGCGAGCAGTACTTC	CSARIAQGEQYF
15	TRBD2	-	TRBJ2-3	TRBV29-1	TGCAGCGTTGCAGGGAGAAGCGGGAGCGGTAGAGTGCACTATTTT	CSVAGRSGSGRVHYF
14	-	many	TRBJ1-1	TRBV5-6	TGTGCCAGCAGCTCGTACACAGTAAACACTGAAGCTTTCTTT	CASSSYTVNTEAFF
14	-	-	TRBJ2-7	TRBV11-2	TGTGCCAGCACCCGTGGGAGTTTCTCCTACGAGCAGTACTTC	CASTRGSFSYEQYF
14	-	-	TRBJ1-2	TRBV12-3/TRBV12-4	TGCGCCAGCAGTTTAGAGCGGGGGAAAGGTGGCTACACCTTC	CASSLERGKGGYTF
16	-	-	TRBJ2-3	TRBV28	TGTGCCAGCGGGCTTCGTGAGGGCCTAGGCGCAGATACGCAGTATTTT	CASGLREGLGADTQYF
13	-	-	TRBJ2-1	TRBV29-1	TGCAGCTGCTCCGGGATAAGTAACAATGAGCAGTTCTTC	CSCSGISNNEQFF
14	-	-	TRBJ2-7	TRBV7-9	TGTGCCGGCAGCTTAGGTCTAGACTACTACGAGCAGTACTTC	CAGSLGLDYYEQYF
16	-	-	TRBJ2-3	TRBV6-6	TGTGCCAGCAGCTCCCCGCCCGGGGAGGACGTGGATACGCAGTATTTT	CASSSPPGEDVDTQYF
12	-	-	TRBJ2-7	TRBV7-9	TGTGTCAGCAGTATTACCCACTACGAGCAGTACTTC	CVSSITHYEQYF
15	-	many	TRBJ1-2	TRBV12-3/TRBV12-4	TGTGCCAGCAGTTTTGGGGGCGCATTGCCCTATGGCTACACCTTC	CASSFGGALPYGYTF
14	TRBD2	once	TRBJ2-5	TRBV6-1	TGTGCCAGCAATGACGGGAGGGACCAAGAGGCCCAGTACTTC	CASNDGRDQEAQYF
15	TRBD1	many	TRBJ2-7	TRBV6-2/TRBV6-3	TGTGCCAGCAGGAACTACCGGGACAGGGACTACGAGCAGTACTTC	CASRNYRDRDYEQYF
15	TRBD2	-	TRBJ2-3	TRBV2	TGTGCCAGCAGGGCGAGCGGGAGGCCGTCAGATACGCAGTATTTT	CASRASGRPSDTQYF
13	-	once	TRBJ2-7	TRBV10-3	TGTGCCATATCCCTCGCGGAGAACTACGAGCACTACTTC	CAISLAENYEHYF
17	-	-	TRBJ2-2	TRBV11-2	TGTGCCAGCAGCTTTGATCATCAGGGTAGGGACACCGGGGAGCTGTTGTTT	CASSFDHQGRDTGELLF
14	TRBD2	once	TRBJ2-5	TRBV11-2	TGTGCCTGCAGCTTCAGCGGGGGACAAGAGATCCGGTACTTC	CACSFSGGQEIRYF
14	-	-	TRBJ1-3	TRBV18	TGTGCCAGCTCCCCCGAGAAGTCTGGAAACACCATATATTTT	CASSPEKSGNTIYF
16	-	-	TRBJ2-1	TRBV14	TGTGCCAGCAGCCAAGCTCCGGGTTGGGTCGTGATCGAGCAGTTCTTC	CASSQAPGWVVIEQFF
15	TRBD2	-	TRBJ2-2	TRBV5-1	TGCGCCAGCAGCCGACTAGCGTTAAACACCGGGGACCTGTTTTTT	CASSRLALNTGDLFF
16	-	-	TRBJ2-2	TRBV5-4	TGTGCCAGCAGCGCGGCACTAGTGGCGAACACCGGGGAGCTGTTTTTT	CASSAALVANTGELFF